The 22 T cell receptor beta chains below come from one sample, sequenced in a study of beta chain features in type 1 diabetes (dated by TCRdb to the late 2010s). General conclusions and limits of the study: A moderate but significant shortening of TCRB CDR3 length was observed in type 1 diabetes patients in all four CD4+ subsets.

The antigens these receptors bind are not known. Library prep was done by the immunoSEQ multiplex PCR assay. The High Capacity cDNA Reverse Transcription Kit was used to reverse transcribe all of the isolated RNA, meaning that expressed TCRB transcripts were what got sequenced. This immuneACCESS table, as held by TCRdb, lists in-frame sequences with V and J called but not all clones. Of the missing ones, under half trace to an unresolved V gene in checked studies; the others have no known cause. The sample has around 160,000 clones on record, 8.5% to 10% of them singletons. The ten most abundant clones make up under 0.75% of the sample. Sequenced input: central memory CD4+ T cells from blood. Source of these receptors: a woman in her 30s with type 1 diabetes.

The genes are TRBV19 and TRBJ2-3; TRBD1 matches 7 bases. This CDR3 spans 14 amino acids. CDR1 is LNHDA and CDR2 is SQIVND in the germline V gene (reference sequence). Trimming cost V 5 bases and J 7 bases; bases outside gene matches: 9. CDR3 sequence: CASSGDRVRNTQYF. CDR3 coding DNA: TGTGCCAGTAGTGGCGACAGGGTACGAAATACGCAGTATTTT.

This clone was recorded a few times. V usage is TRBV15 and J usage is TRBJ2-3, with D perhaps TRBD1 (7 bases). V lost 5 bases, J lost 2 bases, and 14 bases lay in between. The CDR3 is 15 residues long. Germline V gene data show CDR1 as LNHNV and CDR2 as YYDKDF (reference sequence). CDR3 sequence: CATSGGTVHTDTQYF. The CDR3 nucleotides are TGTGCCACCAGCGGGGGGACAGTCCACACAGATACGCAGTATTTT. The variable domain in full, with the rest retrieved from reference TRBV15 and TRBJ2-3, is DAMVIQNPRYQVTQFGKPVTLSCSQTLNHNVMYWYQQKSSQAPKLLFHYYDKDFNNEADTPDNFQSRRPNTSFCFLDIRSPGLGDTAMYLCATSGGTVHTDTQYFGPGTRLTVL.

The rearrangement uses TRBV19 and TRBJ1-2; 7 bases align to TRBD1. The CDR3 has 15 amino acids. CDR1 and CDR2 (germline): LNHDA, SQIVND (reference sequence). V trimming: 7 bases; J trimming: 0 bases; junction bases outside the gene matches: 8. The chain's CDR3 is CASKESGTANYGYTF. CDR3 nucleotide sequence: TGTGCCAGTAAGGAGAGTGGGACAGCTAACTATGGCTACACCTTC. Based on the CDR3 plus reference TRBV19 and TRBJ1-2, the full variable domain is DGGITQSPKYLFRKEGQNVTLSCEQNLNHDAMYWYRQDPGQGLRLIYYSQIVNDFQKGDIAEGYSVSREKKESFPLTVTSAQKNPTAFYLCASKESGTANYGYTFGSGTRLTVV.

The chain couples TRBV5-1 to TRBJ2-1, with 10 bases lining up with TRBD2. Per the germline V gene, CDR1 is SGHRS and CDR2 is YFSETQ. The CDR3 has 16 amino acids. The junction had 9 bases not matched to a gene; V was cut back by 1 base and J by 8 bases. CDR3 nucleotides: TGCGCCAGCAGCTTGCGGTCTAGCGGGAGAAGGGATGAGCAGTTCTTC. Amino acids: CASSLRSSGRRDEQFF.

This clone was seen more than once but under ten times. This sequence joins TRBV28 and TRBJ2-1; perhaps TRBD2 as D (6 bases). Per germline, CDR1 MDHEN and CDR2 SYDVKM. V lost 6 bases and J 4 bases, leaving 16 bases between the germline ends. This CDR3 is built from 15 residues. The CDR3 here is CASRLPVGTYNEQFF. In nucleotides, the CDR3 is TGTGCCAGCAGACTGCCCGTAGGGACTTACAATGAGCAGTTCTTC.

V and J are TRBV30 and TRBJ2-2; no clear D. Between the trimmed V and J ends, which lost 3 bases and 4 bases, there was a span of 9 bases. CDR1 is GTSNPN and CDR2 is SVGIG in the germline V gene (reference sequence). This CDR3 is 13 amino acids long. Written as DNA, the CDR3 is TGTGCCTGGAGACAGATAACCACCGGGGAGCTGTTTTTT. Its protein is CAWRQITTGELFF. The whole variable domain, filled in from reference TRBV30 and TRBJ2-2, reads SQTIHQWPATLVQPVGSPLSLECTVEGTSNPNLYWYRQAAGRGLQLLFYSVGIGQISSEVPQNLSASRPQDRQFILSSKKLLLSDSGFYLCAWRQITTGELFFGEGSRLTVL.

This clone was recorded at least ten times. The gene calls are TRBV28 and TRBJ2-1, with TRBD2 matching over 12 bases. V trimming: 3 bases; J trimming: 9 bases; junction bases outside the gene matches: 3. The germline gives CDR1 MDHEN, CDR2 SYDVKM. The CDR3 has 14 residues. The CDR3 DNA sequence: TGTGCCAGCAGTTTGGCTAGCGGGAGGGGTGAGCAGTTCTTC. This sequence encodes CASSLASGRGEQFF.

The genes are TRBV5-1 and TRBJ1-1; TRBD1 agrees at 7 bases. V trimming: 4 bases; J trimming: 2 bases; junction bases outside the gene matches: 8. In germline, CDR1 is SGHRS, CDR2 YFSETQ. The CDR3 length is 15 residues. The CDR3 coding sequence is TGCGCCAGCAGCCGACCCGGGACAGCCAACACTGAAGCTTTCTTT. It is translated as CASSRPGTANTEAFF. The variable domain in full, completed from reference TRBV5-1 and TRBJ1-1, reads KAGVTQTPRYLIKTRGQQVTLSCSPISGHRSVSWYQQTPGQGLQFLFEYFSETQRNKGNFPGRFSGRQFSNSRSEMNVSTLELGDSALYLCASSRPGTANTEAFFGQGTRLTVV.

This clone was detected only a few times. The chain couples TRBV27 to TRBJ2-5; 12 bases are a match to TRBD2. Germline values: CDR1 MNHEY, CDR2 SMNVEV (reference sequence). V lost 5 bases, J lost 1 base, and 8 bases stayed unmatched. This CDR3 has 17 residues. The chain's CDR3 is CASSIRTSGTFQETQYF. CDR3 coding DNA: TGTGCCAGCAGTATACGGACTAGCGGGACGTTCCAAGAGACCCAGTACTTC.

This clone has just a few counts. This rearrangement joins TRBV4-1 to TRBJ1-5; D might be TRBD1 (6 bases). This CDR3 is built from 15 residues. Trimming removed 0 bases at V and 6 bases at J, with 12 bases between. The germline CDR1 and CDR2 sequences are MGHRA and YSYEKL. The CDR3 coding sequence is TGCGCCAGCAGCCAAGATTCTGCCAGGGGTCAGCCCCAGCATTTT. Protein product: CASSQDSARGQPQHF.

The chain has TRBV18 and TRBJ2-1, with D maybe TRBD1 (5 bases). Germline V gene lookup returns CDR1 KGHSH and CDR2 LQKENI. This CDR3 has 15 amino acids. V gave up 3 bases and J gave up 2 bases, with 11 bases separating them. The CDR3 loop reads CASSPLGVTYNEQFF. DNA of the CDR3: TGTGCCAGCTCACCGCTAGGGGTGACCTACAATGAGCAGTTCTTC.

This clone turned up a few times. The chain uses TRBV28 and TRBJ1-1; D not certain. The CDR3 spans 13 residues. Germline V gene sequence: CDR1 MDHEN, CDR2 SYDVKM. The V end was cut by 8 bases, the J end by 1 base, with 11 bases between. The CDR3 spells CASFNSGNTEAFF. The CDR3 nucleotides are TGTGCCAGCTTTAATTCAGGGAACACTGAAGCTTTCTTT. Full variable domain (remainder filled in from reference TRBV28 and TRBJ1-1): DVKVTQSSRYLVKRTGEKVFLECVQDMDHENMFWYRQDPGLGLRLIYFSYDVKMKEKGDIPEGYSVSREKKERFSLILESASTNQTSMYLCASFNSGNTEAFFGQGTRLTVV.

Written as DNA, the CDR3 is TGTGCCAGCTCACGGACGGCGACAGGGACATCCTATGGCTACACCTTC. As protein: CASSRTATGTSYGYTF. V usage is TRBV18 and J usage is TRBJ1-2; 7 bases agree with TRBD1. CDR1 is KGHSH and CDR2 is LQKENI in the germline V gene. This CDR3 is built from 16 residues. The V segment lost 4 bases and the J segment 4 bases; nucleotides outside the gene matches: 12.

This clone has ten or more counts. The chain is built from TRBV18 and TRBJ1-5; TRBD1 aligns across 7 bases. The CDR3 loop spans 16 amino acids. From germline, CDR1 is KGHSH and CDR2 LQKENI. Trimming took 5 bases from V and 5 from J; bases not matched to a gene: 12. The CDR3 sequence: CASSLAGGGRDQPQHF. CDR3 sequence (DNA): TGTGCCAGCTCATTAGCGGGAGGGGGCAGGGATCAGCCCCAGCATTTT.

This clone was counted a few times. This chain joins TRBV21-1 and TRBJ2-7; the table's TRBD1 call for D was not verified on the DNA. TRBV21-1 is tagged as a pseudogene. The CDR3 consists of 14 residues. The CDR3 spells CASRRTGATYEQYF. For the CDR3, the DNA is TGTGCCAGCAGGCGGACAGGGGCGACCTACGAGCAGTACTTC.

The rearrangement uses TRBV6-6 and TRBJ1-4; no reliable D call. Germline CDR1 reads MNHNY; CDR2 reads SVGAGI (reference sequence). V was clipped by 5 bases and J by 3 bases, with 13 bases between them. This CDR3 spans 15 amino acids. The CDR3 nucleotides read TGTGCCAGCAGTCAGACTCGGGGAGCTAATGAAAAACTGTTTTTT. Its translation: CASSQTRGANEKLFF.

The chain carries TRBV18 and TRBJ1-5; D might be TRBD1 (6 bases). The CDR3 is 13 amino acids. Trimming took 6 bases from V and 5 from J, leaving 11 bases between them. CDR1 and CDR2 from the germline V gene are KGHSH and LQKENI. CDR3 DNA: TGTGCCAGCTCCTGGGGGCATGATCAGCCCCAGCATTTT. It specifies CASSWGHDQPQHF.

The rearrangement uses TRBV4-1 and TRBJ1-2; D may be TRBD1 (5 bases). The CDR3 totals 15 residues. The V gene lost 0 bases and the J gene lost 3 bases, with 11 bases spanning the gap. Per the germline V gene, CDR1 is MGHRA and CDR2 is YSYEKL. CDR3 loop: CASSQDQGFYYGYTF. The CDR3 DNA follows: TGCGCCAGCAGCCAAGACCAGGGTTTCTACTATGGCTACACCTTC.

This clone was seen a handful of times. The V gene is TRBV6-5, the J gene TRBJ2-7, with 10 nucleotides matching TRBD2. The V gene end was trimmed by 2 bases and the J gene end by 6 bases; junction bases not matched to a gene: 7. Looked up from germline, CDR1 is MNHEY and CDR2 is SVGAGI. The CDR3 runs to 15 residues. The CDR3 DNA reads as TGTGCCAGCAGTTACAATCCAGCGGGAGGGTCCGAGCAGTACTTC. Encoded protein: CASSYNPAGGSEQYF.

The chain combines TRBV5-1 with TRBJ2-2; perhaps TRBD2 as D (5 bases). V dropped 6 bases and J dropped 1 base, with 7 bases sitting between them. The CDR3 is 13 amino acids. Germline-derived CDR1 and CDR2 are SGHRS and YFSETQ. The CDR3 loop reads CASNSGNTGELFF. Written as DNA, the CDR3 is TGCGCCAGCAACAGCGGGAACACCGGGGAGCTGTTTTTT.

The chain is built from TRBV11-1 and TRBJ1-2; 7 nucleotides agree with TRBD1. In germline, CDR1 is SGHAT, CDR2 FQDESV (reference sequence). The ends lost 3 bases at V and 0 bases at J; junction bases unmatched: 4. This CDR3 spans 15 amino acids. The CDR3, as DNA: TGTGCCAGCAGCTTTAACAGGGGTACTAACTATGGCTACACCTTC. The encoded protein is CASSFNRGTNYGYTF.

J is TRBJ2-3 and V is TRBV28; 10 bases align to TRBD2. The CDR3 spans 15 residues. Germline V CDR1 and CDR2: MDHEN, SYDVKM. The V and J ends lost 4 bases and 2 bases, in that order; junction bases with no gene match: 3. The CDR3 DNA reads TGTGCCAGCAGTTGGAGCGGGAGGGCCACAGATACGCAGTATTTT. As protein: CASSWSGRATDTQYF. The full variable domain, with the rest looked up from reference TRBV28 and TRBJ2-3, is DVKVTQSSRYLVKRTGEKVFLECVQDMDHENMFWYRQDPGLGLRLIYFSYDVKMKEKGDIPEGYSVSREKKERFSLILESASTNQTSMYLCASSWSGRATDTQYFGPGTRLTVL.